The 18 T cell receptor beta chains below were found in one sample sequenced in a study of beta chain features in type 1 diabetes. Study-wide points: Among patients with Type 1 diabetes, TCRB CDR3s were moderately but significantly shorter in every one of the four CD4+ subsets.

Antigen specificity for these receptors is unknown. The entirety of the isolated RNA underwent reverse transcription, so expressed TCRB transcripts were sequenced. Clones were read by immunoSEQ multiplex PCR, and TCRdb kept only the in-frame ones, dropping some. The sample includes almost 350,000 clones, about a tenth of them seen just once. The sample was central memory CD4+ T cells from blood. The receptor set was obtained from a man younger than 40 with type 1 diabetes.

This clone was seen just once. The gene calls are TRBV21-1 and TRBJ1-2; TRBD1, the table's D call, lacks a check against the DNA. TRBV21-1 is an annotated pseudogene. The CDR3 loop spans 13 amino acids. The CDR3 DNA sequence: TGTGCCAGCAATACACAGGTGATCTATGGCTACACCTTC. This sequence encodes CASNTQVIYGYTF.

This clone was seen repeatedly, ten times or more. The chain joins TRBV2 to TRBJ2-3; D is uncertain. Germline CDR1 reads SNHLY; CDR2 reads FYNNEI. This CDR3 is built from 13 residues. Trimming removed 4 bases from V and 8 bases from J, with 13 bases in between. The CDR3 reads CASSGFAMGTQYF. In DNA, the CDR3 is TGTGCCAGCAGTGGTTTCGCTATGGGTACGCAGTATTTT. The full variable domain, with the rest looked up from reference TRBV2 and TRBJ2-3, is EPEVTQTPSHQVTQMGQEVILRCVPISNHLYFYWYRQILGQKVEFLVSFYNNEISEKSEIFDDQFSVERPDGSNFTLKIRSTKLEDSAMYFCASSGFAMGTQYFGPGTRLTVL.

The chain recombines TRBV9 with TRBJ2-5; 9 nucleotides align to TRBD1. Germline V gene data show CDR1 as SGDLS and CDR2 as YYNGEE. Unmatched junction bases numbered 4, after V lost 3 bases and J lost 4 bases. This CDR3 contains 14 residues. CDR3 coding DNA: TGTGCCAGCAGCGCAAGACAGGGGGGAGAGACCCAGTACTTC. Protein product: CASSARQGGETQYF.

As for this clone: Other nucleotide sequences in the sample specify the same CDR3. This chain joins TRBV18 and TRBJ1-1, with a possible D match to TRBD1 (5 bases). Germline CDR1 and CDR2: KGHSH and LQKENI. The CDR3 is 13 residues long. The ends were cut back, 3 bases at V and 4 bases at J, with 9 bases in the middle. The CDR3 sequence: CASSPPGGTEAFF. The CDR3 DNA is TGTGCCAGCTCACCCCCGGGGGGCACTGAAGCTTTCTTT.

The chain is built from TRBV2 and TRBJ1-4, with a possible D match to TRBD1 (5 bases). V was cut by 10 bases and J by 4 bases, with 16 bases left in between. Germline CDR1 is SNHLY and CDR2 is FYNNEI. This CDR3 spans 14 amino acids. CDR3 DNA sequence: TGTGCCACCGGAAAGGGACGGATTAATGAAAAACTGTTTTTT. This codes for CATGKGRINEKLFF.

The chain couples TRBV7-9 to TRBJ1-2; no definite D call. The V end was cut by 3 bases, the J end by 12 bases, with 20 bases between. The CDR3 loop spans 14 amino acids. Germline values: CDR1 SEHNR, CDR2 FQNEAQ (reference sequence). The CDR3 DNA is TGTGCCAGCAGCTTCCTGGACGGATCGGCAGCCGACACCTTC. Residues: CASSFLDGSAADTF.

The V call is TRBV29-1, the J call TRBJ1-2, with D perhaps TRBD1 (6 bases). Germline CDR1 reads SQVTM; CDR2 reads ANQGSEA. The V end lost 7 bases, the J end lost 7 bases, and 22 bases lay between the germline ends. CDR3 length equals 14 residues. CDR3 sequence: CSARFQGGPPGYTF. CDR3 DNA sequence: TGCAGCGCGCGATTTCAAGGGGGGCCTCCTGGCTACACCTTC.

This clone has more than one count but fewer than ten. The rearrangement joins TRBV9 to TRBJ1-5; TRBD1 might be the D (5 bases). V lost 0 bases, J lost 6 bases, and 10 bases lay in between. CDR1 and CDR2 from the germline V gene are SGDLS and YYNGEE. This CDR3 spans 14 amino acids. The DNA of the CDR3 is TGTGCCAGCAGCGTAGTAGGGGTCAGTCAGCCCCAGCATTTT. It is translated as CASSVVGVSQPQHF.

The rearrangement links TRBV5-1 to TRBJ2-5, with TRBD1 as a possible D gene (5 bases). This CDR3 has 14 amino acids. Trimming left V 9 bases short and J 5 bases short, with 20 bases between. Germline assignment: CDR1 SGHRS and CDR2 YFSETQ. Here the CDR3 DNA reads TGCGCCACAACGCCTGACAGTAATGGGGAGACCCAGTACTTC. Residues: CATTPDSNGETQYF.

This clone was detected a few times. The sample has other DNA sequences that encode this CDR3 too. CDR3 in amino acids: CASSLRDNSPLHF. CDR3 coding DNA: TGTGCCAGCAGTTTAAGGGATAATTCACCCCTCCACTTT. The chain is built from TRBV27 and TRBJ1-6; D remains unclear. Trimming removed 2 bases from V and 5 bases from J, with 4 bases in between. The CDR3 extends over 13 amino acids. CDR1 MNHEY and CDR2 SMNVEV come from the germline V gene (reference sequence).

This clone was detected only a few times. The CDR3 region has the DNA TGCAGCGTTGGGACCGGGACAGGGGTATCGGCTAACTATGGCTACACCTTC. Its translation is CSVGTGTGVSANYGYTF. V usage is TRBV29-1 and J usage is TRBJ1-2, with 10 bases that match TRBD1. This CDR3 has 17 amino acids. The germline CDR1 and CDR2 sequences are SQVTM and ANQGSEA. The V and J ends lost 4 bases and 0 bases, in that order; junction bases with no gene match: 11.

This clone has only a few counts. The V and J genes are TRBV5-4 and TRBJ2-5, with 7 bases fitting TRBD2. In germline, CDR1 is SGHNT, CDR2 YYREEE (reference sequence). The CDR3 contains 16 residues. Unmatched junction bases numbered 10, after V lost 1 base and J lost 4 bases. The CDR3 here is CASSLFGSGARETQYF. In DNA form, the CDR3 reads TGTGCCAGCAGCTTGTTCGGCAGCGGGGCGCGAGAGACCCAGTACTTC.

With regard to this clone: At the DNA level, this CDR3 is encoded by other sequences in the same sample as well. The chain uses TRBV9 and TRBJ2-5; 10 nucleotides line up with TRBD2. Germline V lookup: CDR1 SGDLS, CDR2 YYNGEE. Trimming removed 0 bases from V and 0 bases from J; junction bases left unmatched: 2. This CDR3 is built from 16 residues. The CDR3 nucleotides read TGTGCCAGCAGCGTAGCTAGCGGGGGTTACCAAGAGACCCAGTACTTC. This translates into CASSVASGGYQETQYF. Filled out from reference TRBV9 and TRBJ2-5, the complete variable domain reads DSGVTQTPKHLITATGQRVTLRCSPRSGDLSVYWYQQSLDQGLQFLIQYYNGEERAKGNILERFSAQQFPDLHSELNLSSLELGDSALYFCASSVASGGYQETQYFGPGTRLLVL.

V and J are TRBV28 and TRBJ2-7; 7 nucleotides line up with TRBD1. V was pared by 6 bases and J by 2 bases, with 4 bases of the junction left unmatched. Looked up from germline, CDR1 is MDHEN and CDR2 is SYDVKM. The CDR3 is 13 residues long. CDR3 sequence: CASRMGQPYEQYF. The CDR3 DNA reads as TGTGCCAGCAGGATGGGACAGCCCTACGAGCAGTACTTC.

In its sample, this clone was seen a few times. The chain couples TRBV10-3 to TRBJ1-6; TRBD1 might be the D (5 bases). This CDR3 spans 16 amino acids. The V gene lost 0 bases and the J gene lost 7 bases, with 13 bases spanning the gap. CDR1 ENHRY and CDR2 SYGVKD come from the germline V gene. The CDR3 here is CAISESARGGNSPLHF. CDR3 in DNA: TGTGCCATCAGTGAGTCCGCCCGCGGGGGAAATTCACCCCTCCACTTT.

The chain couples TRBV4-3 to TRBJ1-5, with D possibly TRBD1 on 6 matching bases. The CDR3 contains 13 residues. V dropped 2 bases and J dropped 7 bases, with 9 bases sitting between them. In germline, CDR1 is LGHNA, CDR2 YSLEER. The CDR3 nucleotides are TGCGCCAGCAGCCAAAACAGGGACCAGCCCCAGCATTTT. This translates into CASSQNRDQPQHF.

This chain connects TRBV11-2 to TRBJ2-7; D unclear. V lost 3 bases and J 3 bases, leaving 3 bases between the germline ends. The CDR3 contains 11 residues. CDR1 SGHAT and CDR2 FQNNGV come from the germline V gene. The CDR3 sequence: CASSFNYEQYF. CDR3 sequence (DNA): TGTGCCAGCAGCTTTAACTACGAGCAGTACTTC. Combining the CDR3 with reference TRBV11-2 and TRBJ2-7 gives the whole variable domain EAGVAQSPRYKIIEKRQSVAFWCNPISGHATLYWYQQILGQGPKLLIQFQNNGVVDDSQLPKDRFSAERLKGVDSTLKIQPAKLEDSAVYLCASSFNYEQYFGPGTRLTVT.

The V and J genes are TRBV4-1 and TRBJ2-1; 8 bases match TRBD2. The CDR3 extends over 16 amino acids. V lost 0 bases, J lost 5 bases, and 6 bases stayed unmatched. CDR1 and CDR2 from the germline V gene are MGHRA and YSYEKL. CDR3 residues: CASSQDSAGGHNEQFF. As DNA, the CDR3 is TGCGCCAGCAGCCAAGATTCGGCGGGGGGCCACAATGAGCAGTTCTTC.